This T cell receptor beta chain is from a study of cytomegalovirus exposure and HLA in healthy donors. PCR amplification relied on 60 Vbeta primers (plus 13 Jbeta primers). Libraries were prepared by immunoSEQ multiplex PCR; TCRdb keeps only in-frame clonotypes and omits some of them. The profile shows about 160,000 clones, around 83% of them singletons. Germline V CDR1 and CDR2: SGHRS, YFSETQ. The CDR3 covers 15 residues. V shed 2 bases and J shed 0 bases, with 9 bases lying between them. Overall study findings and caveats: Earlier findings revealed that most TCR beta V segments proved productive either about 87% or about 30% of the time.

Details on this clone: What it binds is unknown.

Source material: PBMCs. This chain links TRBV5-1 with TRBJ1-5; D remains unclear. The TCR was taken from a man in his fifties in good health and CMV-seropositive. This CDR3 reads CASSLGDGSNQPQHF. Written as DNA, the CDR3 is TGCGCCAGCAGCTTAGGAGACGGTAGCAATCAGCCCCAGCATTTT.